These T cell receptor beta chains were read from a single sample in a study of early T cells in non-severe SARS-CoV-2 infection. TCRdb processed the 5' RACE reads anew with MiXCR; each CDR3 protein has one entry. Here the sample spans approximately 89,000 distinct CDR3 sequences, over 13% being singletons. The sample consisted of whole blood. These receptors were obtained from an adult who was a healthcare worker with PCR-confirmed SARS-CoV-2 infection or an uninfected control (not recorded which). Both conserved end residues are part of each CDR3. A D gene is named only where the DNA matches it firmly. Clone size is not always given. Where it is, it says once, few, many or a class for expanded clones.

abundance	v_gene	j_gene	d_gene	CDR3nt	CDR3aa
-	TRBV18	TRBJ2-7	-	TGTGCCAGCTCACTGGGGCATGAGGTTTTCGACGAGCAGTACTTC	CASSLGHEVFDEQYF
-	TRBV2	TRBJ1-6	-	TGTGCCAGCGGTGGGGAGTACTCCTATAATTCACCCCTCCACTTT	CASGGEYSYNSPLHF
-	TRBV6-6	TRBJ2-7	TRBD1	TGTGCCAGCAGTTACTTTCGGCGTAAACAGGGGAGCTACGAGCAGTACTTC	CASSYFRRKQGSYEQYF
few	TRBV12-5	TRBJ2-3	-	TGTGCTAGTGGTTTGGAGCTCCGGGATACGCAGTATTTT	CASGLELRDTQYF
-	TRBV2	TRBJ2-7	-	TGTGCCAGCAGTGACAGAAGGGCCCCCTACGAGCAGTACTTC	CASSDRRAPYEQYF
-	TRBV3-1	TRBJ2-3	TRBD2	TGTGCCAGCAGCCCAACGTCGGGGGGTGACACAGATACGCAGTATTTT	CASSPTSGGDTDTQYF
-	TRBV30	TRBJ1-1	-	TGTGCCTGGAGTGCCCTGCTTCGTTCAAACACTGAAGCTTTCTTT	CAWSALLRSNTEAFF
-	TRBV7-8	TRBJ2-3	-	TGTGCCAGCAGCCGGGACTTGTCCACGTCTGTCTCGCAGTATTTT	CASSRDLSTSVSQYF
few	TRBV2	TRBJ1-4	TRBD1	TGTGCCAGCAGTGGGACAGGAAACTTTGAAAAACTGTTTTTT	CASSGTGNFEKLFF
many	TRBV12-3/TRBV12-4	TRBJ2-3	TRBD2	TGTGCCAGCAGTACTAGCGGGAGGTCCCCTACAGATACGCAGTATTTT	CASSTSGRSPTDTQYF
few	TRBV7-9	TRBJ2-2	-	TGTGCCAGCAGCTATTGGGGGCAGGTGGACACCGGGGAGCTGTTTTTT	CASSYWGQVDTGELFF
few	TRBV5-4	TRBJ2-7	-	TGTGCCAGCAGCGTGGGAGGCTTTGAGCAGTACTTC	CASSVGGFEQYF
once	TRBV6-5	TRBJ2-1	-	TGTGCCAGCCGGCGGACTATCAATGAGCAGTTCTTC	CASRRTINEQFF
-	TRBV5-1	TRBJ1-4	-	TGCGCCAGCAGCTTGCACGGGAGACGTGCAACTAATGAAAAACTGTTTTTT	CASSLHGRRATNEKLFF
-	TRBV12-3/TRBV12-4	TRBJ2-5	-	TGTGCCAGCAGCCAGAGGGAGACCCAGTACTTC	CASSQRETQYF
many	TRBV19	TRBJ2-1	TRBD2	TGTGCCAGTACTCCGCTAGCGGGGGGGCCGAATGAGCAGTTCTTC	CASTPLAGGPNEQFF
-	TRBV7-3	TRBJ2-3	TRBD2	TGTGCCAGCAGTAAGGAGGCGGGAGGGCCCACAGATACGCAGTATTTT	CASSKEAGGPTDTQYF
many	TRBV11-3	TRBJ2-4	-	TGTGCCAGCACCGGGGGTGCGGGCGGGAACAAAAACATTCAGTACTTC	CASTGGAGGNKNIQYF
-	TRBV7-6	TRBJ2-3	-	TGTGCCAGCAGCACGGGGAGCGTGGGCACAGATACGCAGTATTTT	CASSTGSVGTDTQYF
few	TRBV19	TRBJ2-1	TRBD2	TGTGCCAGTACAGCGGGGACTAGCGGGCTATCCTACAATGAGCAGTTCTTC	CASTAGTSGLSYNEQFF
many	TRBV7-7	TRBJ2-3	TRBD2	TGTGCTAGCAGCTATGGACTAGCGGACACAGATACGCAGTATTTT	CASSYGLADTDTQYF
many	TRBV20-1	TRBJ1-2	-	TGCAGTGCTAGTCCTCCCGGCGGGGTAGGGGGCTACACCTTC	CSASPPGGVGGYTF
few	TRBV20-1	TRBJ1-2	-	TGCAGTGCTAGAGATCCCCAGGGGCTGGCCTATGGCTACACCTTC	CSARDPQGLAYGYTF
few	TRBV5-5	TRBJ2-3	-	TGTGTCAGCAGCCAGAGATGGGGGGCCCCCACAGATACGCAGTATTTT	CVSSQRWGAPTDTQYF
-	TRBV29-1	TRBJ2-1	-	TGCAGCGTTGTCAGGGACAATGAGCAGTTCTTC	CSVVRDNEQFF
few	TRBV4-2	TRBJ2-1	-	TGTGCCAGCAGCCAAGAAACCCAGGCGAGCTCCTACAATGAGCAGTTCTTC	CASSQETQASSYNEQFF
few	TRBV2	TRBJ1-5	-	TGTGCCAGCAGTGCGGGGCTCCATAGCAATCAGCCCCAGCATTTT	CASSAGLHSNQPQHF
many	TRBV6-6	TRBJ2-5	-	TGTGCCAGCAGTTACTCGCCCAGAGAGACCCAGTACTTC	CASSYSPRETQYF
many	TRBV24-1	TRBJ2-3	TRBD2	TGTGCCACCAGTGCGGGGGGGGCCAGGACAGATACGCAGTATTTT	CATSAGGARTDTQYF
few	TRBV5-8	TRBJ2-5	-	TGTGCCAGCAGCGGAGGGGGACCCCTGCAAGAGACCCAGTACTTC	CASSGGGPLQETQYF
-	TRBV5-1	TRBJ2-7	-	TGCGCCAGCAGCTCAGCGAGCGAGCAGTACTTC	CASSSASEQYF
few	TRBV19	TRBJ1-5	-	TGTGCCAGTAGTCTAGGGGGTCCCCTTAGCAATCAGCCCCAGCATTTT	CASSLGGPLSNQPQHF
-	TRBV9	TRBJ2-7	TRBD1	TGTGCCAGCAGCGCCCAAGAGGGACAGGCCTACGAGCAGTACTTC	CASSAQEGQAYEQYF
-	TRBV6-4	TRBJ2-3	TRBD1	TGTGCCAGCAGTGAACGGGACAGACCCACAGATACGCAGTATTTT	CASSERDRPTDTQYF
few	TRBV7-3	TRBJ2-2	-	TGTGCCAGCAGCTCACACTCCGGGACAAGTCGAACCGGGGAGCTGTTTTTT	CASSSHSGTSRTGELFF
few	TRBV27	TRBJ2-1	-	TGTGCCAGCAGTTTTCTAGGGGTCAATGAGCAGTTCTTC	CASSFLGVNEQFF
many	TRBV7-8	TRBJ2-7	TRBD1	TGTGCCAGCAGCTCTCAGGGGGCCTACGAGCAGTACTTC	CASSSQGAYEQYF
few	TRBV5-6	TRBJ2-7	-	TGTGCCAGCAGCTTTTTGGCAGGGGAAGTTGAGCAGTACTTC	CASSFLAGEVEQYF
many	TRBV5-1	TRBJ2-7	-	TGCGCCAGCAGCCCGCCTGGTTCCCATGGGGTCGAGCAGTACTTC	CASSPPGSHGVEQYF
-	TRBV2	TRBJ2-1	TRBD1	TGTGCCAGCAGTGAAGTTATAGGGACAGGGAGAAATGAGCAGTTCTTC	CASSEVIGTGRNEQFF
once	TRBV27	TRBJ2-1	-	TGTGCCAGCAGGCAGATCAATGAGCAGTTCTTC	CASRQINEQFF
many	TRBV7-8	TRBJ2-7	-	TGTGCCAGCAGCGCCGGACTCCTTAGATTTGACGAGCAGTACTTC	CASSAGLLRFDEQYF
-	TRBV7-2	TRBJ2-3	TRBD2	TGTGCCAGCACCTTGGGGGGCCTAGCGGGAGTTTCGCAGTATTTT	CASTLGGLAGVSQYF
many	TRBV6-2/TRBV6-3	TRBJ2-7	TRBD2	TGTGCCAGCAGTTACTCACCCCCCAGCGGGATTTTCTACGAGCAGTACTTC	CASSYSPPSGIFYEQYF
few	TRBV27	TRBJ2-7	TRBD1	TGTGCCAGCCGGAGGACAGGGCGGGACGAGCAGTACTTC	CASRRTGRDEQYF
-	TRBV19	TRBJ2-2	TRBD2	TGTGCCAGTAGTGCGGGACTAGCGGGAGAGGGGTCCGGGGAGCTGTCTTTT	CASSAGLAGEGSGELSF
many	TRBV19	TRBJ1-3	-	TGTGCCAGTAGTATAGCAACGAAACTCTCTGGAAACACCATATATTTT	CASSIATKLSGNTIYF
few	TRBV7-9	TRBJ2-5	TRBD2	TGTGCCAGCAGCTTAGGAGGACTAGCGGAGACCCAGTACTTC	CASSLGGLAETQYF
-	TRBV2	TRBJ2-3	TRBD2	TGTGCCAGCCGGAGGACTAGCGGTCACACAGATACGCAGTATTTT	CASRRTSGHTDTQYF
-	TRBV13	TRBJ2-7	-	TGTGCCAGCAGCTTAGGGTCTACCGAGCAGTACTTC	CASSLGSTEQYF
-	TRBV7-8	TRBJ1-6	-	TGTGCCAGCCAGACCTTACAGGGTCTCCCCAATTCACCCCTCCACTTT	CASQTLQGLPNSPLHF
-	TRBV11-2	TRBJ2-5	TRBD1	TGTGCCAGCAGCGGAGGACAGGGCGCCCAAGAGACCCAGTACTTC	CASSGGQGAQETQYF
-	TRBV20-1	TRBJ2-7	-	TGCAGTGCTAGACCCTCGCGGGACGGAAGGGGCTACGAGCAGTACTTC	CSARPSRDGRGYEQYF
many	TRBV6-2/TRBV6-3	TRBJ2-1	TRBD2	TGTGCCAGCAGTTACAGCGGGGGGGTCAATGAGCAGTTCTTC	CASSYSGGVNEQFF
few	TRBV9	TRBJ1-2	-	TGTGCCAGCAGCGTAAGTGAGGGGGACTATGGCTACACCTTC	CASSVSEGDYGYTF
few	TRBV23-1	TRBJ2-7	TRBD1	TGCGCCAGCAGTCAATTAACAGGGGGCACCGGCTACGAGCAGTACTTC	CASSQLTGGTGYEQYF
-	TRBV7-9	TRBJ2-5	TRBD1	TGTGCCAGCAGCCCTTGGAGAGGGGGCAGAATAGAGACCCAGTACTTC	CASSPWRGGRIETQYF
many	TRBV4-2	TRBJ2-1	TRBD2	TGTGCCAGCAGCCCAGAGACTAGCGGGAGGTTGGGTGAGCAGTTCTTC	CASSPETSGRLGEQFF
-	TRBV5-1	TRBJ2-7	-	TGCGCCAGCAGCTCCTCTACCTCTGGGAGGTACTTC	CASSSSTSGRYF